Below, 9 T cell receptor beta chains from the same sample are listed, as sequenced in a study of shared clonotypes between healthy human individuals. Sequencing was performed with immunoSEQ multiplex PCR; in TCRdb, only in-frame clones are kept and a portion is missing. The sample consists of around 1.9 million clones, about 93% of them appearing once. Cells designated naive CD8 were CD45RO-negative and were positively selected for CCR7, with terminally differentiated effector memory CD45RA+ cells excluded. Sample: naive CD8+ T cells from PBMCs. The origin of the receptors is a man aged 18 to 30 in good health. Some clones in this sample may be carry-over from other donors' samples.

The rearrangement uses TRBV27 and TRBJ1-4; 7 bases are a match to TRBD1. This CDR3 spans 17 amino acids. The V and J ends lost 2 bases and 5 bases, in that order; junction bases with no gene match: 11. Germline CDR1 is MNHEY and CDR2 is SMNVEV (reference sequence). The CDR3 DNA reads TGTGCCAGCAGTTTAATCTCCCCGACAGGGAAGAATGAAAAACTGTTTTTT. Its translation is CASSLISPTGKNEKLFF.

J is TRBJ2-7 and V is TRBV28; tentatively, D is TRBD2 (6 bases). The V gene lost 3 bases and the J gene lost 0 bases, with 21 bases spanning the gap. Germline V gives CDR1 MDHEN, CDR2 SYDVKM. The CDR3 has 18 residues. CDR3 amino acids: CASSFLDLRGMSSYEQYF. In nucleotides, the CDR3 is TGTGCCAGCAGTTTCCTTGATCTCCGCGGGATGTCCTCCTACGAGCAGTACTTC.

The genes are TRBV7-9 and TRBJ2-7, with D possibly being TRBD1 or TRBD2 (6 bases each). The V end lost 6 bases, the J end lost 7 bases, and 16 bases lay between the germline ends. The CDR3 spans 13 residues. CDR1 SEHNR and CDR2 FQNEAQ come from the germline V gene (reference sequence). Written as DNA, the CDR3 is TGTGCCAGCAGTGAGGGGGGTTTTGGAGAGCAGTACTTC. Its protein product is CASSEGGFGEQYF.

A note on this clone: The sample contains more than one DNA sequence encoding this CDR3. The rearrangement joins TRBV27 to TRBJ2-5; D is unresolved. The CDR3 sequence is 13 residues long. With 3 bases removed from V and 2 bases from J, the gap between germline ends came to 7 bases. CDR1 is MNHEY, CDR2 SMNVEV, per germline (reference sequence). The CDR3 DNA is TGTGCCAGCAGTTTTCGGCAGCAAGAGACCCAGTACTTC. It codes for CASSFRQQETQYF.

The rearrangement uses TRBV6-4 and TRBJ2-1; D is ambiguous. Germline loops: CDR1 MRHNA, CDR2 SNTAGT. With 0 bases removed from V and 7 bases from J, the gap between germline ends came to 7 bases. CDR3 size: 13 residues. The CDR3 region has the DNA TGTGCCAGCAGTGACTCTTCACGGAATGAGCAGTTCTTC. This codes for CASSDSSRNEQFF.

The gene calls are TRBV7-7 and TRBJ2-5; D tentatively fits TRBD1 or TRBD2 (5 bases each). Per the germline V gene, CDR1 is SSHAT and CDR2 is FNYEAQ (reference sequence). V was shortened by 5 bases and J by 4 bases, with 20 bases between the two germline ends. The CDR3 is 16 amino acids. The CDR3 region has the DNA TGTGCCAGCAGCCCACTTACTCGTGGGACGGGAGAGACCCAGTACTTC. It encodes CASSPLTRGTGETQYF. Full variable domain (outside the CDR3, taken from reference TRBV7-7 and TRBJ2-5): GAGVSQSPRYKVTKRGQDVTLRCDPISSHATLYWYQQALGQGPEFLTYFNYEAQPDKSGLPSDRFSAERPEGSISTLTIQRTEQRDSAMYRCASSPLTRGTGETQYFGPGTRLLVL.

The V gene is TRBV5-8, the J gene TRBJ1-1; TRBD1 is a possible D gene (6 bases). The CDR3 covers 15 residues. Germline V lookup: CDR1 SGHTS, CDR2 YDEGEE. Trimming stripped 4 bases from V and 3 bases from J, with 16 bases between. CDR3 loop: CASSPLGASYTEAFF. For the CDR3, the DNA is TGTGCCAGCAGCCCATTGGGGGCCTCATACACTGAAGCTTTCTTT.

This clone has only a few counts. Other nucleotide sequences from this sample produce the same CDR3. This chain links TRBV27 with TRBJ2-1, with D possibly matching TRBD1 (5 bases). CDR1 MNHEY and CDR2 SMNVEV come from the germline V gene (reference sequence). This CDR3 has 13 residues. The V gene lost 7 bases and the J gene lost 4 bases, with 11 bases spanning the gap. Here the CDR3 DNA reads TGTGCCAGCACCCCAAAGGGGTACAATGAGCAGTTCTTC. It yields the protein CASTPKGYNEQFF.

The chain joins TRBV19 to TRBJ1-1; D perhaps matches TRBD1 (5 bases). V lost 10 bases and J lost 5, with 20 bases in between. The CDR3 consists of 14 residues. Germline assignment: CDR1 LNHDA and CDR2 SQIVND (reference sequence). The DNA of the CDR3 is TGTGCCACCAGGGATGGACAAGGACGTACTGAAGCTTTCTTT. The encoded protein is CATRDGQGRTEAFF.